This T cell receptor beta chain was documented in a study of early T cells in non-severe SARS-CoV-2 infection. General study findings and limits: Using VDJdb, the matching emphasized anti-spike CD8 responses while missing private and CD4 specificities.

Unique molecular identifiers were affixed to single, distinct cDNA molecules. A single record per CDR3 protein comes from TCRdb applying MiXCR to the 5' RACE reads. Among approximately 70,000 distinct CDR3 sequences listed, approximately 9.1% were seen once. Concerning this clonotype itself: Its antigen is as yet unknown.

CDR1 and CDR2 (germline): SGHTA, FQGNSA. The CDR3 runs 15 residues. Trimming took 5 bases from V and 6 from J, leaving 18 bases between them. This chain connects TRBV7-2 to TRBJ2-3; no clear D gene. Source: whole blood, taken at baseline. This clonotype was obtained from an adult who was a healthcare worker with PCR-confirmed SARS-CoV-2 infection or an uninfected control (not recorded which). Written as DNA, the CDR3 is TGTGCCAGCAGCCTCGAAGGTGGTCCTCGTGATACGCAGTATTTT. Translated: CASSLEGGPRDTQYF.